Listed below are T cell receptor beta chains from one sample, sequenced in a study of OX40 agonist ivuxolimab in advanced cancers. Profiling relied on immunoSEQ multiplex PCR, and the TCRdb table lists in-frame clones only, not all of them. Here the sample spans approximately 120,000 clones, 85% to 95% being singletons. Sequenced here: CD4+ or CD8+ T cells sorted from blood, sampled in a trial of the OX40 agonist ivuxolimab. The receptor set was obtained from an adult with an advanced solid tumor such as melanoma, head and neck, liver or kidney cancer. CDR3s include the opening cysteine and the closing phenylalanine or tryptophan. The order of the fields is J gene, clone size, D gene, V gene, CDR3 protein, CDR3 DNA. D genes are given only for firm matches. For some rows the clone size is stated as once, few or many, or as a class when expanded; others skip it.

>TRBJ2-5|NA|NA|TRBV5-4
CASSLTPGETQYF
TGTGCCAGCAGCTTAACCCCGGGAGAGACCCAGTACTTC
>TRBJ2-1|NA|TRBD2|TRBV9
CASSVGTSGRARFF
TGTGCCAGCAGCGTAGGGACTAGCGGGAGGGCCAGGTTCTTC
>TRBJ1-6|NA|NA|TRBV5-1
CARKVEEYTADLLSYNSPLHF
TGCGCCAGGAAGGTGGAGGAATACACAGCGGATCTCCTCTCCTATAATTCACCCCTCCACTTT
>TRBJ2-1|NA|TRBD2|TRBV18
CASSPGTSGSWNEQFF
TGTGCCAGCTCACCAGGGACTAGCGGGAGTTGGAATGAGCAGTTCTTC
>TRBJ1-4|NA|NA|TRBV19
CASSIFSEPTNEKLFF
TGTGCCAGTAGTATTTTCTCGGAGCCAACTAATGAAAAACTGTTTTTT
>TRBJ2-7|NA|NA|TRBV28
CASTTPGGYEQYF
TGTGCCAGCACCACCCCCGGGGGCTACGAGCAGTACTTC
>TRBJ2-7|NA|TRBD2|TRBV13
CASSLGDDGGGFSYEQYF
TGTGCCAGCAGCTTAGGCGATGACGGGGGAGGGTTTTCCTACGAGCAGTACTTC
>TRBJ1-3|NA|TRBD1|TRBV25-1
CASSEGTVSGNTIYF
TGTGCCAGCAGTGAGGGGACAGTCTCTGGAAACACCATATATTTT
>TRBJ2-4|NA|NA|TRBV7-2
CASSLPPSLKNIQYF
TGTGCCAGCAGCTTACCCCCCAGTCTTAAAAACATTCAGTACTTC
>TRBJ1-4|NA|TRBD1|TRBV7-9
CASSLRGQGRFEKLFF
TGTGCCAGCAGCTTACGGGGACAGGGTCGGTTTGAAAAACTGTTTTTT
>TRBJ2-2|NA|NA|TRBV7-9
CASSQAGPTGELFF
TGTGCCAGCAGCCAGGCGGGACCCACCGGGGAGCTGTTTTTT
>TRBJ2-1|NA|TRBD2|TRBV27
CASTPRLAGGGGQFF
TGTGCCAGCACCCCTCGACTAGCGGGAGGGGGTGGGCAGTTCTTC
>TRBJ2-1|NA|TRBD2|TRBV11-3
CASSLVREGPFYEQFF
TGTGCCAGCAGCTTAGTACGGGAGGGCCCGTTCTATGAGCAGTTCTTC
>TRBJ1-1|NA|NA|TRBV21-1
CASSQGQMNTEAFF
TGTGCCAGCAGCCAGGGACAGATGAACACTGAAGCTTTCTTT
>TRBJ2-3|NA|TRBD2|TRBV15
CATSRGLLAGVNERTDTQYF
TGTGCCACCAGCAGAGGTCTACTAGCGGGAGTTAATGAGAGGACAGATACGCAGTATTTT
>TRBJ1-2|NA|NA|TRBV11-2
CASSLEKAGLYGYTF
TGTGCCAGCAGCTTAGAAAAAGCAGGGCTCTATGGCTACACCTTC
>TRBJ2-3|NA|NA|TRBV5-1
CASSSAGFTDTQYF
TGCGCCAGCAGCTCAGCGGGTTTCACAGATACGCAGTATTTT
>TRBJ2-2|NA|NA|TRBV5-1
CASSFDGQVNTGELFF
TGCGCCAGCAGTTTTGACGGGCAGGTGAACACCGGGGAGCTGTTTTTT
>TRBJ2-7|NA|NA|TRBV5-1
CASSSTTEQYF
TGCGCCAGCAGCTCCACTACCGAGCAGTACTTC
>TRBJ2-1|once|NA|TRBV6-6
CASRGTSFYNEQFF
TGTGCCAGCAGAGGTACATCCTTTTACAATGAGCAGTTCTTC
>TRBJ1-2|NA|TRBD1|TRBV29-1
CSVQGGNYGYTF
TGCAGCGTCCAGGGGGGGAACTATGGCTACACCTTC
>TRBJ2-7|NA|TRBD2|TRBV2
CASRGTSGSSYEQYF
TGTGCCAGCAGGGGGACTAGCGGTAGCTCCTACGAGCAGTACTTC
>TRBJ2-3|NA|NA|TRBV7-3
CASSPGPSHTDTQYF
TGTGCCAGCAGCCCCGGACCTAGCCACACAGATACGCAGTATTTT
>TRBJ2-7|NA|NA|TRBV5-1
CASSLEPTNSYEQYF
TGCGCCAGCAGCTTGGAGCCAACGAACTCCTACGAGCAGTACTTC
>TRBJ2-7|once|TRBD1|TRBV18
CASSTGTGLYEQYF
TGTGCCAGCTCAACCGGGACAGGGTTGTACGAGCAGTACTTC
>TRBJ1-3|NA|NA|TRBV11-3
CASSLAPSSGNTIYF
TGTGCCAGCAGCTTAGCACCTTCCTCTGGAAACACCATATATTTT
>TRBJ1-2|NA|NA|TRBV19
CASSIQAGSGGYTF
TGTGCCAGTAGTATCCAAGCAGGGTCGGGTGGCTACACCTTC
>TRBJ2-1|NA|NA|TRBV23-1
CASWTAGTSEHNEQFF
TGCGCCAGCTGGACTGCGGGAACCTCAGAGCACAATGAGCAGTTCTTC
>TRBJ2-7|NA|NA|TRBV6-5
CASSYSDYLGPYEQYF
TGTGCCAGCAGTTACTCGGACTACTTAGGGCCCTACGAGCAGTACTTC
>TRBJ1-6|NA|TRBD1|TRBV9
CASSGSGGGSPLHF
TGTGCCAGCAGCGGTTCAGGGGGAGGCTCACCCCTCCACTTT
>TRBJ2-1|NA|TRBD2|TRBV11-2
CASTGSSGAIEQFF
TGTGCCAGCACCGGATCTAGCGGAGCCATCGAGCAGTTCTTC
>TRBJ2-5|NA|NA|TRBV27
CASSPATGQETQYF
TGTGCCAGCAGTCCGGCGACAGGACAAGAGACCCAGTACTTC
>TRBJ2-1|once|NA|TRBV5-4
CASSSLEGSYNEQFF
TGTGCCAGCAGCTCCCTCGAGGGCTCCTACAATGAGCAGTTCTTC
>TRBJ1-2|NA|TRBD1|TRBV11-2
CASILDGQGVGYTF
TGTGCCAGCATCCTAGACGGACAGGGGGTTGGCTACACCTTC
>TRBJ1-2|NA|TRBD1|TRBV6-5
CASSSPRDRDGYTF
TGTGCCAGCAGTTCCCCCCGGGACAGGGATGGCTACACCTTC
>TRBJ2-1|NA|TRBD2|TRBV7-3
CASSLRREGYNEQFF
TGTGCCAGCAGCTTAAGGCGGGAGGGGTACAATGAGCAGTTCTTC
>TRBJ2-5|NA|NA|TRBV7-2
CASSRSSGSDYQETQYF
TGTGCCAGCAGCCGAAGCTCAGGTTCAGACTACCAAGAGACCCAGTACTTC
>TRBJ1-5|once|NA|TRBV28
CASSLGNQPQHF
TGTGCCAGCAGTTTAGGCAATCAGCCCCAGCATTTT
>TRBJ2-1|NA|NA|TRBV19
CASSVGYNEQFF
TGTGCCAGTAGTGTGGGATACAATGAGCAGTTCTTC
>TRBJ2-7|NA|NA|TRBV10-3
CAISEPDQSTGYEQYF
TGTGCCATCAGTGAGCCCGACCAAAGTACAGGCTACGAGCAGTACTTC
>TRBJ2-7|NA|NA|TRBV19
CASSNYRDEQYF
TGTGCCAGTAGTAATTACAGGGACGAGCAGTACTTC
>TRBJ2-3|NA|NA|TRBV7-6
CASSLRWKLGDGASTDTQYF
TGTGCCAGCAGCTTAAGGTGGAAATTGGGGGACGGAGCTAGCACAGATACGCAGTATTTT
>TRBJ1-3|NA|NA|TRBV12-5
CASGLGQGNTIYF
TGTGCTAGTGGTTTGGGACAGGGAAACACCATATATTTT
>TRBJ2-7|NA|NA|TRBV6-5
CASSYSTRASSYEQYF
TGTGCCAGCAGTTACTCGACCAGGGCCAGCTCCTACGAGCAGTACTTC
>TRBJ1-4|NA|NA|TRBV30
CAWSLIPAPGEKLFF
TGTGCCTGGAGCCTTATTCCGGCCCCGGGTGAAAAACTGTTTTTT
>TRBJ2-7|NA|NA|TRBV7-2
CASSLTAGYEQYF
TGTGCCAGCAGCTTAACAGCGGGCTACGAGCAGTACTTC
>TRBJ1-2|few|NA|TRBV5-1
CASSLEGYGYTF
TGCGCCAGCAGCTTGGAGGGGTATGGCTACACCTTC
>TRBJ2-1|once|TRBD1|TRBV29-1
CSVEDRTGRNEQFF
TGCAGCGTTGAGGATCGGACAGGGAGGAATGAGCAGTTCTTC
>TRBJ1-4|NA|NA|TRBV5-1
CASSLFRGTNEKLFF
TGCGCCAGCAGCTTGTTCAGGGGAACTAATGAAAAACTGTTTTTT
>TRBJ1-5|NA|NA|TRBV10-3
CAISESSGNQPQHF
TGTGCCATCAGTGAGTCGTCAGGGAATCAGCCCCAGCATTTT
>TRBJ2-4|NA|NA|TRBV28
CASSPPQGIEAGNIQYF
TGTGCCAGCAGTCCACCTCAGGGGATTGAGGCCGGAAACATTCAGTACTTC
>TRBJ1-4|NA|NA|TRBV28
CASLTPGLSKLFF
TGTGCCAGCCTTACCCCAGGGTTGTCGAAACTGTTTTTT
>TRBJ2-7|NA|NA|TRBV27
CASSLVGGGAGTSYEQYF
TGTGCCAGCAGTTTGGTAGGGGGAGGGGCGGGGACCTCCTACGAGCAGTACTTC
>TRBJ2-5|NA|NA|TRBV5-1
CASSLVTGRETQYF
TGCGCCAGCAGCTTGGTGACTGGGCGGGAGACCCAGTACTTC
>TRBJ2-7|few|TRBD2|TRBV6-5
CASRPGLAGDEQYF
TGTGCCAGCAGGCCGGGACTAGCGGGAGACGAGCAGTACTTC
>TRBJ1-1|NA|NA|TRBV2
CASTLQGNTEAFF
TGTGCCAGCACGCTACAGGGGAACACTGAAGCTTTCTTT
>TRBJ1-2|NA|TRBD1|TRBV4-2
CASSPGQTLYGYTF
TGTGCCAGCAGCCCGGGACAGACGCTCTATGGCTACACCTTC
>TRBJ1-2|NA|TRBD1|TRBV28
CASSQPGQGSGYTF
TGTGCCAGCAGTCAGCCGGGACAGGGGTCTGGCTACACCTTC
>TRBJ1-3|once|NA|TRBV10-3
CAITTEASGNTIYF
TGTGCCATCACGACAGAAGCCTCTGGAAACACCATATATTTT